These 21 T cell receptor beta chains originate from one sample sequenced in a study of blood T cells in healthy people across ages. A sample-barcoded 5' primer and a J-beta primer mix were used in a second PCR of roughly 7 to 12 cycles. TCRdb redid the calling of the 5' RACE reads with MiXCR, one entry per CDR3 protein. This sample carries fewer than 1,200,000 distinct CDR3 sequences, 25% of them seen once, and the ten largest clones take around 0.75%. The sample was also linked to a second study, of T cells of mothers and their children.

The specimen sequenced was blood. Source of these receptors: a girl aged 2-9 years in good health.

The V and J genes are TRBV20-1 and TRBJ2-3; unclear D gene. V was cut by 0 bases and J by 3 bases, with 13 bases left in between. The CDR3 contains 15 residues. The germline V gene encodes CDR1 DFQATT and CDR2 SNEGSKA (reference sequence). The CDR3 reads CSARDGNLRTDTQYF. For the CDR3, the DNA is TGCAGTGCTAGAGACGGTAACCTAAGGACAGATACGCAGTATTTT.

This clonotype was counted between two and nine times. The chain recombines TRBV10-1 with TRBJ2-5; D remains ambiguous. The J call may be wrong; the DNA end is better matched by TRBJ2-1. This CDR3 is 10 amino acids long. In germline, CDR1 is WNHNN, CDR2 SYGVQD (reference sequence). The CDR3 DNA follows: TGCGCCAGCAGTGGTGTCGGGCAGTTCTTC. Translated: CASSGVGQFF.

The J gene is TRBJ2-5, the V gene TRBV11-2; D remains unclear. The germline V gene has CDR1 SGHAT and CDR2 FQNNGV. The CDR3 spans 13 residues. V was trimmed by 7 bases and J by 2 bases, leaving 11 bases between them. The CDR3 loop reads CASTFANQETQYF. The DNA for the CDR3 is TGTGCCAGCACCTTCGCTAATCAAGAGACCCAGTACTTC. Full variable domain (outside the CDR3, taken from reference TRBV11-2 and TRBJ2-5): EAGVAQSPRYKIIEKRQSVAFWCNPISGHATLYWYQQILGQGPKLLIQFQNNGVVDDSQLPKDRFSAERLKGVDSTLKIQPAKLEDSAVYLCASTFANQETQYFGPGTRLLVL.

In regard to this clonotype: The junction differs from germline at one of its ends, possibly a read error. Here the CDR3 reads CGARRLAEITDTQYF. Here the CDR3 DNA reads TGCGGTGCCAGACGGCTAGCGGAAATCACAGATACGCAGTATTTT. This rearrangement joins TRBV20-1 to TRBJ2-3, with 7 positions matching TRBD2. The germline CDR1 and CDR2 sequences are DFQATT and SNEGSKA (reference sequence). CDR3 length: 15 residues.

This clonotype occurred a few times. The chain combines TRBV7-9 with TRBJ1-4; 10 bases match TRBD1. This CDR3 has 17 amino acids. Looked up from germline, CDR1 is SEHNR and CDR2 is FQNEAQ (reference sequence). V dropped 5 bases and J dropped 3; count of bases not matched to a gene: 9. Written as DNA, the CDR3 is TGTGCCAGCAGCCCAGCCGACAGGGGGCTAGCTAATGAAAAACTGTTTTTT. Its translation: CASSPADRGLANEKLFF. Variable domain in full (rest from reference TRBV7-9 and TRBJ1-4): DTGVSQNPRHKITKRGQNVTFRCDPISEHNRLYWYRQTLGQGPEFLTYFQNEAQLEKSRLLSDRFSAERPKGSFSTLEIQRTEQGDSAMYLCASSPADRGLANEKLFFGSGTQLSVL.

J is TRBJ2-5 and V is TRBV3-1, with D perhaps assigned TRBD1 or TRBD2 (6 bases each). V lost 4 bases, J lost 2 bases, and 14 bases lay in between. This CDR3 has 15 amino acids. From germline, CDR1 is LGHDT and CDR2 YNNKEL (reference sequence). The CDR3 sequence is CASSRLEGGQETQYF. The CDR3, as DNA: TGTGCCAGCAGCCGCCTAGAAGGGGGGCAAGAGACCCAGTACTTC.

This clonotype has a handful of counts. The genes are TRBV15 and TRBJ1-1, with D tentatively TRBD1 (5 bases). CDR1 and CDR2 (germline): LNHNV, YYDKDF (reference sequence). This CDR3 is 13 amino acids long. V lost 1 base and J 3 bases, leaving 6 bases between the germline ends. In DNA, the CDR3 is TGTGCCACCAGCAGAGGACAGTACACTGAAGCTTTCTTT. Protein: CATSRGQYTEAFF.

This chain uses TRBV29-1 with TRBJ1-2; D is uncertain. The ends were cut back, 6 bases at V and 8 bases at J, with 16 bases in the middle. Germline CDR1 SQVTM, CDR2 ANQGSEA. This CDR3 contains 12 residues. The chain's CDR3 is CSVAGSTRGYTF. For the CDR3, the DNA is TGCAGCGTAGCCGGGTCTACTCGGGGCTACACCTTC.

The CDR3 DNA sequence: TGTGCCAGCAGCTTGCTCCCTGGGACTCTGAGGGAGACCCAGTACTTC. As protein: CASSLLPGTLRETQYF. The V call is TRBV5-5, the J call TRBJ2-5; maybe TRBD2 (6 bases). CDR1 is SGHKS and CDR2 is YYEKEE in the germline V gene (reference sequence). This CDR3 region has 16 residues. Trimming stripped 1 base from V and 5 bases from J, with 18 bases between.

Only a few counts were recorded for this clonotype. This may arise from a read error, as a much more abundant clone is one base away. The chain joins TRBV27 to TRBJ1-4; the D is unclear. Looked up from germline, CDR1 is MNHEY and CDR2 is SMNVEV (reference sequence). The CDR3 is made up of 15 amino acids. For the CDR3, the DNA is TGTGCCAGCAGCCCAACCTCCTCTACTAATGAAAACCTGTTTTTT. Protein: CASSPTSSTNENLFF.

V gene TRBV9 combines with J gene TRBJ2-4; TRBD1 is a possible D gene (5 bases). Looked up from germline, CDR1 is SGDLS and CDR2 is YYNGEE. CDR3 length: 17 amino acids. V lost 3 bases, J lost 2 bases, and 18 bases lay in between. CDR3 DNA: TGTGCCAGCAGCGAAGGGGCGGCACGGTCAACCAAAAACATTCAGTACTTC. Translating gives CASSEGAARSTKNIQYF. The full variable domain, in which reference TRBV9 and TRBJ2-4 provide the parts outside the CDR3, is DSGVTQTPKHLITATGQRVTLRCSPRSGDLSVYWYQQSLDQGLQFLIQYYNGEERAKGNILERFSAQQFPDLHSELNLSSLELGDSALYFCASSEGAARSTKNIQYFGAGTRLSVL.

This sequence joins TRBV3-1 and TRBJ2-7, with D unclear. The V end lost 4 bases, the J end lost 3 bases, and 10 bases lay between the germline ends. The CDR3 runs to 13 residues. The germline V gene has CDR1 LGHDT and CDR2 YNNKEL (reference sequence). This CDR3 reads CASSPFDVYEQYF. The CDR3 region has the DNA TGTGCCAGCAGCCCCTTCGACGTCTACGAGCAGTACTTC.

V usage is TRBV5-1 and J usage is TRBJ2-3; D is uncertain. Trimming stripped 0 bases from V and 2 bases from J, with 10 bases between. CDR1 is SGHRS and CDR2 is YFSETQ in the germline V gene. The CDR3 contains 15 residues. The DNA of the CDR3 is TGCGCCAGCAGCTTGGTTTCTCATCCCACAGATACGCAGTATTTT. Translation gives CASSLVSHPTDTQYF.

The table lists this clonotype with a few counts. The J gene is TRBJ1-2, the V gene TRBV29-1; 11 bases are a match to TRBD1. Germline CDR1 and CDR2: SQVTM and ANQGSEA. Germline trimming cut 4 bases from V and 2 bases from J; bases unmatched to any gene: 3. This CDR3 region has 14 residues. CDR3 in DNA: TGCAGCGTTGCCCGGACAGGGGGCAACTATGGCTACACCTTC. This gives the protein CSVARTGGNYGYTF.

This clonotype has only a few counts. This chain links TRBV29-1 with TRBJ2-7; TRBD1 might be the D (6 bases). This CDR3 has 11 residues. The V end was cut by 5 bases, the J end by 5 bases, with 10 bases between. Germline CDR1 reads SQVTM; CDR2 reads ANQGSEA. As DNA, the CDR3 is TGCAGCGTTAACAGGGACCACGAGCAGTACTTC. This sequence encodes CSVNRDHEQYF.

This clonotype has more than one count but fewer than ten. The rearrangement uses TRBV10-1 and TRBJ2-2, with D perhaps matching TRBD2 (5 bases). In germline, CDR1 is WNHNN, CDR2 SYGVQD (reference sequence). V gave up 4 bases and J gave up 2 bases, with 14 bases separating them. CDR3 size: 16 residues. CDR3 DNA sequence: TGCGCCAGCAGTGTATCTCCAGCGGCTAACACCGGGGAGCTGTTTTTT. The encoded protein is CASSVSPAANTGELFF.

There are a few counts of this clonotype. The rearrangement links TRBV11-2 to TRBJ2-5; possibly TRBD1 for D (5 bases). The CDR3 length is 14 residues. Germline assignment: CDR1 SGHAT and CDR2 FQNNGV. V lost 3 bases, J lost 4 bases, and 12 bases lay in between. The CDR3 loop is CASSFSGRVETQYF. The CDR3 bases are TGTGCCAGCAGCTTTTCGGGCAGGGTAGAGACCCAGTACTTC.

This clonotype has just a few counts. V is TRBV15 and J is TRBJ2-7; 7 nucleotides agree with TRBD1. Germline-derived CDR1 and CDR2 are LNHNV and YYDKDF (reference sequence). V gave up 1 base and J gave up 8 bases; unmatched junction bases: 11. The CDR3 consists of 15 residues. CDR3 sequence reads: CATSRAETGMHQQYF. The CDR3 region has the DNA TGTGCCACCAGCAGAGCGGAGACAGGGATGCATCAGCAGTACTTC.

Only a few counts were recorded for this clonotype. The chain couples TRBV28 to TRBJ2-7, with D possibly matching TRBD1 (6 bases). Germline CDR1 is MDHEN and CDR2 is SYDVKM. This CDR3 is 14 amino acids long. The ends were cut back, 10 bases at V and 3 bases at J, with 19 bases in the middle. CDR3 bases: TGTGCCACCACAGGACCCCTAGGGGGCTACGAGCAGTACTTC. Its translation: CATTGPLGGYEQYF.

This clonotype was picked up a small number of times. The CDR3 here is CASSYQTGTGEKLFF. The CDR3 bases are TGTGCCAGCAGTTACCAGACCGGGACGGGAGAAAAACTGTTTTTT. The V gene is TRBV6-6, the J gene TRBJ1-4; D perhaps matches TRBD1 (5 bases). V dropped 2 bases and J dropped 8 bases, with 15 bases sitting between them. Germline loops: CDR1 MNHNY, CDR2 SVGAGI (reference sequence). The CDR3 has 15 residues.

The gene calls are TRBV29-1 and TRBJ2-7; TRBD2 agrees at 11 bases. V lost 6 bases to trimming and J lost 6 bases; unmatched junction nucleotides: 4. The CDR3 is 12 amino acids. The germline CDR1 and CDR2 sequences are SQVTM and ANQGSEA. In nucleotides, the CDR3 is TGCAGCGTACCCGGGACTAGCGGCGAGCAGTACTTC. As protein: CSVPGTSGEQYF.